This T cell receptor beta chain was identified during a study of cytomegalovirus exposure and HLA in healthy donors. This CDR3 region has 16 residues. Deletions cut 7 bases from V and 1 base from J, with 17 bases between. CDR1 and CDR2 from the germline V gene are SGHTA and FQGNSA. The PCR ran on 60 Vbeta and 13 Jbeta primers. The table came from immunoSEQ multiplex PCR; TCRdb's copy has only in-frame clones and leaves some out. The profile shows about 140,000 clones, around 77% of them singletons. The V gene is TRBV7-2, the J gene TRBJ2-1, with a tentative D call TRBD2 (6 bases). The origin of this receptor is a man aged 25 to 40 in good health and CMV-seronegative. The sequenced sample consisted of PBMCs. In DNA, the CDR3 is TGTGCCAGCACCAAAAATATGGGGGGATCCTACAATGAGCAGTTCTTC. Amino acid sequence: CASTKNMGGSYNEQFF.